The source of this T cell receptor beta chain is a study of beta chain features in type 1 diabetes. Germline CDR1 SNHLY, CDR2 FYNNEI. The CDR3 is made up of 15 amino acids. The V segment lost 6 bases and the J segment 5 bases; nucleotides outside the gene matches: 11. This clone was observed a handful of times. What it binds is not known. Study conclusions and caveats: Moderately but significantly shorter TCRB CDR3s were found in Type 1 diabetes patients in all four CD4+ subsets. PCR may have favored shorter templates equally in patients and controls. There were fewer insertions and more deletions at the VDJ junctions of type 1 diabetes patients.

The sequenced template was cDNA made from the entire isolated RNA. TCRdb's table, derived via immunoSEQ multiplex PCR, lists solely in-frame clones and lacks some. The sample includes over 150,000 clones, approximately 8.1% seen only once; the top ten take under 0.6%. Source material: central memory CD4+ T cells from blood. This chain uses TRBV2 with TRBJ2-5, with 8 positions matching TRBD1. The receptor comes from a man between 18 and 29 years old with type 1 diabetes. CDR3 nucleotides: TGTGCCAGCAGAAGGGAACAGGGGGAAAGGGAGACCCAGTACTTC. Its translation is CASRREQGERETQYF. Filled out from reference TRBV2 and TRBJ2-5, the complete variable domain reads EPEVTQTPSHQVTQMGQEVILRCVPISNHLYFYWYRQILGQKVEFLVSFYNNEISEKSEIFDDQFSVERPDGSNFTLKIRSTKLEDSAMYFCASRREQGERETQYFGPGTRLLVL.